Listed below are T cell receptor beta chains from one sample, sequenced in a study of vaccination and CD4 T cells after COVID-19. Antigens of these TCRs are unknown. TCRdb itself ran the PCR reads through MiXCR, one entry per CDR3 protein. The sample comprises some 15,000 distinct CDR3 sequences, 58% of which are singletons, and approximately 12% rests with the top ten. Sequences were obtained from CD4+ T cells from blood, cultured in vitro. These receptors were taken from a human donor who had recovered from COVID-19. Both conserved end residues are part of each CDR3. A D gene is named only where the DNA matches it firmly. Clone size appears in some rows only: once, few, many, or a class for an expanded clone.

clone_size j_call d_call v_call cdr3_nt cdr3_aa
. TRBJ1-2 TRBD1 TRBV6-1 TGTGCCAGCATTGGTGAGGCAGGGGGATATCGCTACACCTTC CASIGEAGGYRYTF
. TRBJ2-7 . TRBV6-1 TGTGCCAGCCGGGGCAGTTCTACCTACGAGCAGTACTTC CASRGSSTYEQYF
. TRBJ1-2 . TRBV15 TGTGCCACCAGCAGAGCGGGCCAGGACTATGGCTACACCTTC CATSRAGQDYGYTF
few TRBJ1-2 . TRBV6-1 TGTGCCAGCAGACCTTCAGGGGTTTATGGCTACACCTTC CASRPSGVYGYTF
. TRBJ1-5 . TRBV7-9 TGTGCCAGCAGCTCACAGGATCAGCCCCAGCATTTT CASSSQDQPQHF
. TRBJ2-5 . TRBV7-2 TGTGCCAGCAGCCGGCTATTAGCCCAAGAGACCCAGTACTTC CASSRLLAQETQYF
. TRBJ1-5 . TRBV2 TGTGCCAGCATGGCCCCTCCGAGCAATCAGCCCCAGCATTTT CASMAPPSNQPQHF
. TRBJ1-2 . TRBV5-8 TGTGCCAGCAGTAACCAGGGGCGCGGCTATGGCTACACCTTC CASSNQGRGYGYTF
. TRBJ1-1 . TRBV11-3 TGTGCCAGCAGCTCTGAGGCTCCCGACGTCACTGAAGCTTTCTTT CASSSEAPDVTEAFF
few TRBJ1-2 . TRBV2 TGTGCCAGCAGCGAGGGACGGTGGTACACCTTC CASSEGRWYTF
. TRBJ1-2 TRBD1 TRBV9 TGTGCCAGCAGCGCTGGACAGGGATTTAACTATGGCTACACCTTC CASSAGQGFNYGYTF
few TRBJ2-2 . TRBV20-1 TGCAGTGCTAGACTCCAGAGCACCGGGGAGCTGTTTTTT CSARLQSTGELFF
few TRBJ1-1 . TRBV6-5 TGTGCCAGCAGTTACTCGAAACAGTTCACTGAAGCTTTCTTT CASSYSKQFTEAFF
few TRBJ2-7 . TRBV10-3 TGTGCCATCAGTGGGACAGACTCCTACGAGCAGTACTTC CAISGTDSYEQYF
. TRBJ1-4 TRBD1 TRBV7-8 TGTGCCAGCAGCTTACCGGGACAGGGGGAAAAACTGTTTTTT CASSLPGQGEKLFF
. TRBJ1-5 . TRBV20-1 TGCAGTGCTCAGAGGGGGAGCAATCAGCCCCAGCATTTT CSAQRGSNQPQHF
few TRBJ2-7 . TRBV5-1 TGCGCCAGCAGCCTCGGGTCAAACTACGAGCAGTACTTC CASSLGSNYEQYF
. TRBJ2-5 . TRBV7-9 TGTGCCAGCAGCCCGAGGGGACAACCTGGGGAGACCCAGTACTTC CASSPRGQPGETQYF
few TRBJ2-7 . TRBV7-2 TGTGCCAGCAGCTCATCGCTGGGTAGCTCCTACGAGCAGTACTTC CASSSSLGSSYEQYF
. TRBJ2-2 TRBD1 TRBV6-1 TGTGCCAGCAGGCAAGACAGGGCAAACACCGGGGAGCTGTTTTTT CASRQDRANTGELFF
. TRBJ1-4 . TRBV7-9 TGTGCCAGCAGCCGGGGCACACGTAATGAAAAACTGTTTTTT CASSRGTRNEKLFF
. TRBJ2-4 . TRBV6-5 TGTGCCAGCAGTTCCGCTAGGATCGCCACGGCCAAAAACATTCAGTACTTC CASSSARIATAKNIQYF
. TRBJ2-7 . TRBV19 TGTGCCAGTAGTAGAGCCCGGGACGGGGCCTACGAGCAGTACTTC CASSRARDGAYEQYF
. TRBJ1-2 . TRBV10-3 TGTGCCATCAGCCAAAGGACAGAGACCTATGGCTACACCTTC CAISQRTETYGYTF
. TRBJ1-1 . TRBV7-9 TGTGCCAGCAGCTTAAGTAGACTGAACACTGAAGCTTTCTTT CASSLSRLNTEAFF
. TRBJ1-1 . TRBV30 TGTGCCTGGAGTCCGAGGGTAGCGATTGAAGCTTTCTTT CAWSPRVAIEAFF
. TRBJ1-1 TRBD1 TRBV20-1 TGCAGTGCTCCCCGACAGGGGAGGACTGAAGCTTTCTTT CSAPRQGRTEAFF
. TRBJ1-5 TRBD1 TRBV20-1 TGCAGTGCTAGAGATCGGCGGACAGGGGACAATCAGCCCCAGCATTTT CSARDRRTGDNQPQHF
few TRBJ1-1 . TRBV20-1 TGCAGTGCTAGAAGCACCATGAACACTGAAGCTTTCTTT CSARSTMNTEAFF
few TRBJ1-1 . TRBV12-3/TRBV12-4 TGTGCCAGCAGTTTGGGGGAACCTGAAGCTTTCTTT CASSLGEPEAFF
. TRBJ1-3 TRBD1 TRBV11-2 TGTGCCAGCAGCTCTTACAGGGGGCGAGGAAACACCATATATTTT CASSSYRGRGNTIYF
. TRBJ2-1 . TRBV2 TGTGCCAGCAGCGTCGGCGGGGAGCAGTTCTTC CASSVGGEQFF
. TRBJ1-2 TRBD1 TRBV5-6 TGTGCCAGCAGCCCGACAGGGTCCCCTGGAGGGGGCTACACCTTC CASSPTGSPGGGYTF
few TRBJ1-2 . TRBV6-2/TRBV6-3 TGTGCCAGCAGTCCTGCACGGGACATCTCCTATGGTTACACCTTC CASSPARDISYGYTF
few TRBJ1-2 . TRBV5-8 TGTGCCAGCAGCTTGGGCCAGGAGTACTATGGCTACACCTTC CASSLGQEYYGYTF
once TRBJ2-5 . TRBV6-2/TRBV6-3 TGTGCCAGCAGCCCCTTCGAAGGGCGAAGGGAGACCCAGTACTTC CASSPFEGRRETQYF